The clone carrying this TCR beta chain was detected ten times or more. The antigen remains unidentified. This record comes from a study of T cells in Graves' hyperthyroidism and ophthalmopathy. Study context: Peripheral blood sampling occurred at initial diagnosis, before any treatment. Study observations and caveats: A 13 V-J model separated ophthalmopathy from stable hyperthyroidism.

CDR1 and CDR2 from the germline V gene are MDHEN and SYDVKM. The CDR3 extends over 12 amino acids. The germline V and J ends were trimmed by 3 bases and 5 bases, with 5 bases remaining between them. Subjects aged 18 to 65 presented with newly diagnosed hyperthyroidism of less than 2 months' duration. The authors took PBMCs from 8 to 10 ml fresh peripheral blood. The investigators amplified TCR beta CDR3 regions from RNA transcripts. First-round RT-PCR with HTBI primers amplified the TCR CDR3 region. TCRdb passed the multiplex PCR reads through MiXCR, listing each CDR3 protein once. The sample records around 290,000 distinct CDR3 sequences, roughly an eighth being singletons.

Sequenced input: blood. J is TRBJ2-1 and V is TRBV28; D gene ambiguous. The receptor was isolated from a woman aged 40 to 50 with Graves' hyperthyroidism. In nucleotides, the CDR3 is TGTGCCAGCAGTTTCCGCCACAATGAGCAGTTCTTC. This encodes CASSFRHNEQFF.